Listed here is a single T cell receptor (beta chain). Antigen: not known. Sequencing was performed with immunoSEQ multiplex PCR; in TCRdb, only in-frame clones are kept and a portion is missing. Of 130,000 to 150,000 clones listed, 80% to 90% were seen once; the top ten hold more than 1.5%. This sample was taken from a study of T cell responses to AZD1222 COVID-19 vaccine. With 5 bases clipped from V and 6 bases from J, the junction kept 9 bases outside the gene matches. Germline CDR1 reads SGHAT; CDR2 reads FQDESV (reference sequence). The CDR3 is 14 residues long. Study results and limitations: CD4 TCRs linked to vaccination spanned spike, dominating at 160-218 and 743-854.

This TCR came from an adult in good health. This chain connects TRBV11-1 to TRBJ1-2; 7 bases fit TRBD1. The sample here was peripheral blood, taken on day 0 of AZD1222 vaccination. The CDR3 region is CASSTLNRGHGYTF. CDR3 DNA sequence: TGTGCCAGCAGCACCCTCAACAGGGGCCATGGCTACACCTTC.